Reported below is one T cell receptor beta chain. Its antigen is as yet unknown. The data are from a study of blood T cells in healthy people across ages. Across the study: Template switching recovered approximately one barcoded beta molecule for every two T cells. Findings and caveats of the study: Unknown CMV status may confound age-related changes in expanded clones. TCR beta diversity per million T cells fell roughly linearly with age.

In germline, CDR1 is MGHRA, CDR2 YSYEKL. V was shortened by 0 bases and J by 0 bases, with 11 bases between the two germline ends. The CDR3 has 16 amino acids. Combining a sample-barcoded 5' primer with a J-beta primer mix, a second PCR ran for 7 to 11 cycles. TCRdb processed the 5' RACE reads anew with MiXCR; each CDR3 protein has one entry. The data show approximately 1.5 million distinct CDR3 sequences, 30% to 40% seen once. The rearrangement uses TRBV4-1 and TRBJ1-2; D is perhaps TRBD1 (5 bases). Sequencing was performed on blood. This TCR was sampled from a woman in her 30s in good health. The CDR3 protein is CASSQDRGQANYGYTF. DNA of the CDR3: TGCGCCAGCAGCCAAGATAGGGGCCAAGCTAACTATGGCTACACCTTC.